The following is a T cell receptor (beta chain) sequence with its context. The protocol was immunoSEQ multiplex PCR, while the TCRdb copy is restricted to in-frame clones and leaves out a portion. This sample has around 180,000 clones; about four fifths occur once, and the top ten carry approximately 7.3%. This entry comes from a study of blood T cell repertoires in COVID-19. The CDR3 is 13 residues long. Germline V gene data show CDR1 as SGHDN and CDR2 as FVKESK. The germline V and J ends were trimmed by 2 bases and 12 bases, with 14 bases remaining between them. The sample comprised peripheral blood. The chain has TRBV14 and TRBJ2-1; TRBD1 might be the D (5 bases). This sequence originates from a human donor in a cohort sampled during active COVID-19. CDR3 in amino acids: CASSQSLGVWQFF. The CDR3, as DNA: TGTGCCAGCAGCCAAAGTTTAGGGGTATGGCAGTTCTTC.